A single sample gave rise to the 13 T cell receptor beta chains below, sequenced in a study of cytomegalovirus exposure and HLA in healthy donors. Profiled with immunoSEQ multiplex PCR; TCRdb holds only in-frame clones, not every one. The profile covers about 240,000 clones, with 86% appearing a single time and 1% to 1.5% taken by the ten largest. Sequencing was performed on PBMCs. The receptors originated from a woman aged 30 to 39 in good health and CMV-seropositive.

This sequence joins TRBV4-1 and TRBJ2-7; maybe TRBD1 (7 bases). The CDR3 has 15 residues. CDR1 is MGHRA and CDR2 is YSYEKL in the germline V gene. Trimming removed 2 bases from V and 2 bases from J, with 13 bases in between. The CDR3 loop reads CASSQSEGQTYEQYF. CDR3 DNA: TGCGCCAGCAGCCAATCGGAGGGACAGACCTACGAGCAGTACTTC.

The chain uses TRBV9 and TRBJ2-7, with TRBD2 matching over 9 bases. Germline V CDR1 and CDR2: SGDLS, YYNGEE. CDR3 length equals 15 residues. V lost 4 bases to trimming and J lost 3 bases; unmatched junction nucleotides: 8. The CDR3 nucleotides are TGTGCCAGCAGCCTCTCGGCGGGAGGGGGCTACGAGCAGTACTTC. Residues: CASSLSAGGGYEQYF.

V and J are TRBV2 and TRBJ2-1; D is perhaps TRBD1 (6 bases). This CDR3 has 14 amino acids. Germline loops: CDR1 SNHLY, CDR2 FYNNEI. Trimming removed 6 bases from V and 1 base from J, with 10 bases in between. The CDR3: CASSDRRSYNEQFF. CDR3 nucleotide sequence: TGTGCCAGCAGCGACAGGAGGTCCTACAATGAGCAGTTCTTC.

In nucleotides, the CDR3 is TGCAGCGTTGAGAGATCCGTTCAAGAGACCCAGTACTTC. Its translation is CSVERSVQETQYF. This chain uses TRBV29-1 with TRBJ2-5; D ambiguous. V was clipped by 3 bases and J by 2 bases, with 10 bases between them. This CDR3 is built from 13 residues. CDR1 is SQVTM and CDR2 is ANQGSEA in the germline V gene.

The V call is TRBV5-1, the J call TRBJ2-1, with 11 bases fitting TRBD2. V shed 3 bases and J 4 bases; nucleotides not matched to a gene: 6. The CDR3 contains 16 residues. Per germline, CDR1 SGHRS and CDR2 YFSETQ. The chain's CDR3 is CASSSTGTSGYNEQFF. The CDR3 bases are TGCGCCAGCAGCTCGACCGGGACTAGCGGATACAATGAGCAGTTCTTC.

The chain recombines TRBV6-1 with TRBJ2-3; TRBD2 matches 9 bases. Trimming removed 1 base from V and 2 bases from J; junction bases left unmatched: 4. Germline V gene sequence: CDR1 MNHNS, CDR2 SASEGT. The CDR3 length is 16 residues. CDR3 sequence (DNA): TGTGCCAGCAGTGAAGGGAGCGGGAGGACCACAGATACGCAGTATTTT. Its protein product is CASSEGSGRTTDTQYF.

This chain joins TRBV6-1 and TRBJ2-1, with 8 bases matching TRBD1. This CDR3 is built from 12 residues. The V gene's germline CDR1 is MNHNS and CDR2 SASEGT. V lost 6 bases to trimming and J lost 12 bases; unmatched junction nucleotides: 7. CDR3 protein: CASRGTGPAQFF. CDR3 bases: TGTGCCAGCAGGGGGACAGGTCCGGCGCAGTTCTTC.

The chain combines TRBV6-1 with TRBJ2-2, with D possibly TRBD1 on 5 matching bases. V was cut by 4 bases and J by 0 bases, with 15 bases left in between. This CDR3 is built from 17 residues. CDR1 and CDR2 (germline): MNHNS, SASEGT. Here the CDR3 DNA reads TGTGCCAGCAGTGGCGACCAATGGACACCGAACACCGGGGAGCTGTTTTTT. Translated: CASSGDQWTPNTGELFF.

In this sample, this clone turned up a few times. The V call is TRBV29-1, the J call TRBJ1-1; 7 nucleotides align to TRBD1. The germline V gene has CDR1 SQVTM and CDR2 ANQGSEA. V lost 6 bases and J lost 1; bases outside the gene matches: 2. CDR3 size: 12 residues. The CDR3 here is CSVRTGNTEAFF. The CDR3 region has the DNA TGCAGCGTCCGGACAGGGAACACTGAAGCTTTCTTT.

The CDR3 DNA follows: TGTGCCAGCAGCTTGACTAGCGGGAGGTACGAGCAGTACTTC. This encodes CASSLTSGRYEQYF. The chain is built from TRBV7-2 and TRBJ2-7; 13 bases map to TRBD2. V lost 3 bases to trimming and J lost 4 bases; unmatched junction nucleotides: 0. The CDR3 consists of 14 residues. CDR1 is SGHTA, CDR2 FQGNSA, per germline.

The chain uses TRBV27 and TRBJ1-2; TRBD1 agrees at 10 bases. CDR1 and CDR2 (germline): MNHEY, SMNVEV (reference sequence). Unmatched junction bases numbered 9, after V lost 2 bases and J lost 6 bases. This CDR3 contains 16 residues. In DNA, the CDR3 is TGTGCCAGCAGTTTAAAGGGCCTGACAGGGGGCCATGGCTACACCTTC. The encoded protein is CASSLKGLTGGHGYTF.

The chain links TRBV18 to TRBJ1-4; D gene unclear. The CDR3 has 12 residues. CDR1 and CDR2 (germline): KGHSH, LQKENI. V dropped 3 bases and J dropped 8 bases, with 7 bases sitting between them. The CDR3 DNA is TGTGCCAGCTCACCTTTCCGGGAAAAACTGTTTTTT. It translates to CASSPFREKLFF.

V usage is TRBV5-1 and J usage is TRBJ2-1; tentative D call: TRBD1 (5 bases). The CDR3 loop spans 14 amino acids. V was cut by 0 bases and J by 4 bases, with 8 bases left in between. Germline V gene sequence: CDR1 SGHRS, CDR2 YFSETQ. The CDR3 sequence: CASSLEGIYNEQFF. In DNA form, the CDR3 reads TGCGCCAGCAGCTTGGAGGGGATTTACAATGAGCAGTTCTTC.